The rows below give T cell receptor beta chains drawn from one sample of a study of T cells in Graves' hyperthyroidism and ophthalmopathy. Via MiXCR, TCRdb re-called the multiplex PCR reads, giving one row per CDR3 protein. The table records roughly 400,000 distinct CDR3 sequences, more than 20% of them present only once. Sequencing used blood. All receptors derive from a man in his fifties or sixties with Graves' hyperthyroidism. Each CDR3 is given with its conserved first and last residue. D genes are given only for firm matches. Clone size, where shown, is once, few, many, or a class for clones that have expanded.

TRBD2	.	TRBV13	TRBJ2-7	CASSPTGAGDFYEQYF	TGTGCCAGCAGCCCCACGGGTGCGGGAGATTTTTACGAGCAGTACTTC
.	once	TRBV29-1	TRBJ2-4	CSVEGIAKNIQYF	TGCAGCGTTGAAGGCATCGCCAAAAACATTCAGTACTTC
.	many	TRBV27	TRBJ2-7	CASSSPTNSYEQYF	TGTGCCAGCAGTTCCCCGACTAACTCCTACGAGCAGTACTTC
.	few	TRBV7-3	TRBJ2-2	CASSLEAAGELFF	TGTGCCAGCAGCTTGGAGGCAGCCGGGGAGCTGTTTTTT
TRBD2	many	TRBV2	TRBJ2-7	CASRTGTSRPWDEQYF	TGTGCCAGCAGGACCGGGACTAGCCGTCCCTGGGACGAGCAGTACTTC
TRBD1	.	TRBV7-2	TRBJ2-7	CASSSRGTYEQYF	TGTGCCAGCAGCTCCAGGGGGACCTACGAGCAGTACTTC
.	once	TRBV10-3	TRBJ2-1	CATGQSSYNEQFF	TGTGCCACCGGACAGTCATCCTACAATGAGCAGTTCTTC
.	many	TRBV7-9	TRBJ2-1	CASSPRYGQISYNEQFF	TGTGCCAGCAGCCCGCGGTATGGGCAAATCTCCTACAATGAGCAGTTCTTC
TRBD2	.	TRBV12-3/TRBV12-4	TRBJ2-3	CASSWPQASGNTADTQYF	TGTGCCAGCAGTTGGCCCCAGGCTAGCGGGAACACAGCCGATACGCAGTATTTT
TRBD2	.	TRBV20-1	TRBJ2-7	CSASSEVAGTYEQYF	TGCAGTGCCTCTTCCGAGGTAGCGGGGACCTACGAGCAGTACTTC
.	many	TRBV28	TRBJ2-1	CASRDPKSEQFF	TGTGCCAGCCGGGACCCCAAAAGTGAGCAGTTCTTC
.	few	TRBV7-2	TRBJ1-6	CASSPWPRSGAPLHF	TGTGCCAGCAGCCCGTGGCCGCGTTCGGGTGCACCCCTCCACTTT
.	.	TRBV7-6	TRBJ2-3	CASSDYRADTRYF	TGTGCCAGCAGCGACTACAGGGCAGATACGCGGTATTTT
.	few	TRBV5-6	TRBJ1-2	CASSPGTFGASYTF	TGTGCCAGCAGCCCCGGTACGTTTGGGGCTAGCTACACCTTC
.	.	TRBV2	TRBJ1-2	CASSEIDIAHGYTF	TGTGCCAGCAGTGAAATAGACATTGCTCATGGCTACACCTTC
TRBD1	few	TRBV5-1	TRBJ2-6	CASSLQGAHSIGANVLTF	TGCGCCAGCAGCTTACAGGGGGCCCACTCCATTGGGGCCAACGTCCTGACTTTC
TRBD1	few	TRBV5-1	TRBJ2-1	CASSFFSRRGLVNEQFF	TGCGCCAGCAGCTTTTTTAGCCGCAGGGGGCTAGTAAATGAGCAGTTCTTC
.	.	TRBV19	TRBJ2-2	CASSTEPGGELFF	TGTGCCAGTAGTACCGAGCCTGGCGGGGAGCTGTTTTTT
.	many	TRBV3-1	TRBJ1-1	CASSRPTGFWTEAFF	TGTGCCAGCAGCCGACCGACCGGGTTTTGGACTGAAGCTTTCTTT
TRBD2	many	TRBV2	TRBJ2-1	CASSDSASGNNEQFF	TGTGCCAGCAGTGATAGTGCTAGCGGGAACAATGAGCAGTTCTTC
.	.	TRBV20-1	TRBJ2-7	CSARDQGGANYEQYF	TGCAGTGCTAGAGATCAAGGGGGAGCAAACTACGAGCAGTACTTC
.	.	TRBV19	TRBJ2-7	CASSMRQTGAGDEQYF	TGTGCCAGTAGTATGCGACAGACTGGCGCAGGGGACGAGCAGTACTTC
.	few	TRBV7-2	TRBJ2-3	CASSLATADPSTDTQYF	TGTGCCAGCAGCTTAGCAACGGCGGACCCTAGCACAGATACGCAGTATTTT
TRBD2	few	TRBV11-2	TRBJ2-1	CASSFHSGKYNEQFF	TGTGCCAGCAGCTTTCATAGCGGGAAGTACAATGAGCAGTTCTTC
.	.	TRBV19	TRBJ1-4	CASSIGRGAKLFF	TGTGCCAGTAGTATAGGGCGGGGTGCAAAACTGTTTTTT
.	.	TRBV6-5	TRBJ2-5	CASSYSASWETQYF	TGTGCCAGCAGTTACTCCGCTAGTTGGGAGACCCAGTACTTC
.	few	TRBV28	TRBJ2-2	CASSLTRGNTGELFF	TGTGCCAGCAGTTTAACGAGGGGAAACACCGGGGAGCTGTTTTTT
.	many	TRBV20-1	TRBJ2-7	CSARDTGGRAYEQYF	TGCAGTGCTAGAGATACCGGGGGTAGGGCCTACGAGCAGTACTTC
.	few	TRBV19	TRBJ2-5	CASSMGRVGETQYF	TGTGCCAGTAGTATGGGCAGGGTAGGGGAGACCCAGTACTTC
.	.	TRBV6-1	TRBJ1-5	CASERGRNQPQHF	TGTGCCAGCGAGCGGGGGCGTAATCAGCCCCAGCATTTT
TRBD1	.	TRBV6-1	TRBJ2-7	CASRRYGTGIYEQYF	TGTGCCAGCAGAAGGTATGGGACAGGGATATACGAGCAGTACTTC
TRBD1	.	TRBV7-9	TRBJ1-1	CASVRDRGRRNTEAFF	TGTGCCAGCGTCCGGGACAGGGGGCGACGGAACACTGAAGCTTTCTTT
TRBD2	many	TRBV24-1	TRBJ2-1	CATSDLGLAGGPHNEQFF	TGTGCCACCAGTGATTTAGGTCTAGCGGGAGGGCCGCACAATGAGCAGTTCTTC
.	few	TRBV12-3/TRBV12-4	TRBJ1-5	CASSFQGTIQPQHF	TGTGCCAGCAGTTTTCAAGGGACCATTCAGCCCCAGCATTTT
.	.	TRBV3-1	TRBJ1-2	CASSQARPSLYGYTF	TGTGCCAGCAGCCAAGCTCGGCCTTCCCTCTATGGCTACACCTTC
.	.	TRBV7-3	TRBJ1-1	CASSLVRESTEAFF	TGTGCCAGCAGCTTAGTCAGGGAATCCACTGAAGCTTTCTTT
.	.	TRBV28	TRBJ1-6	CATGEGNSPLHF	TGTGCCACCGGGGAGGGCAATTCACCCCTCCACTTT
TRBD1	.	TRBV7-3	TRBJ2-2	CASAGQGVPGELFF	TGTGCCAGCGCCGGACAGGGGGTCCCCGGGGAGCTGTTTTTT
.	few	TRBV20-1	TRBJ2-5	CSARDIRGWQETQYF	TGCAGTGCTAGAGATATAAGGGGTTGGCAAGAGACCCAGTACTTC
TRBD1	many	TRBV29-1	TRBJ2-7	CSVKTGYAYEQYF	TGCAGCGTCAAGACAGGGTACGCCTACGAGCAGTACTTC